This TCR beta chain was sequenced during a study of cytomegalovirus exposure and HLA in healthy donors. Primers: 60 Vbeta forward and 13 Jbeta reverse. The protocol was immunoSEQ multiplex PCR, while the TCRdb copy is restricted to in-frame clones and leaves out a portion. Recorded for this sample: 200,000 or so clones. Regarding this clone: Its target is unknown.

Study-wide points: A later analysis reportedly found fewer N-insertions in an Asian-associated ancestry cluster than the roughly 670-donor mean. Cytomegalovirus association was assigned to approximately 160 TCR beta chains. V- and J-gene trimming of TCR beta was linked (in a later analysis) to a missense DCLRE1C variant.

This TCR was recovered from a boy younger than 18 in good health and CMV-seronegative. Sequencing was carried out using PBMCs.

The CDR3 region has the DNA TGTGCCAGCAACATAGGGCAGGGCCAAGAGACCCAGTACTTC. It yields the protein CASNIGQGQETQYF. The chain has TRBV6-6 and TRBJ2-5, with D possibly being TRBD1 (5 bases). The germline V gene has CDR1 MNHNY and CDR2 SVGAGI (reference sequence). This CDR3 spans 14 amino acids. The V gene lost 7 bases and the J gene lost 1 base, with 13 bases spanning the gap.